The 23 T cell receptor beta chains below were found in one sample sequenced in a study of response to subunit inactivated influenza vaccine (dated by TCRdb to the late 2010s). The receptor library was made with RT-PCR. For sequencing, an Illumina HiSeq 2500 was employed. Starting from the raw public reads, TCRdb applied fastp trimming at Q25, assembled clones with MiXCR and retained in-frame beta chains. Merged by CDR3 protein, the rows form single entries marked with the most common genes and DNA. The sample records some 500,000 distinct CDR3 sequences, 15% to 20% of which are singletons. The ten biggest clones cover roughly 3.1% of the sample. The source was CD4+ T cells sorted from PBMCs, collected around 25 months after vaccination. The origin of the receptors is a man between 50 and 69 years old who received an inactivated influenza vaccine. Donor details come from another sample of the same person, matched by shared clones.

The V gene is TRBV4-3, the J gene TRBJ2-7; tentative D call: TRBD2 (5 bases). This CDR3 contains 16 residues. Germline CDR1 reads LGHNA; CDR2 reads YSLEER. V lost 1 base, J lost 3 bases, and 16 bases lay in between. DNA for the CDR3: TGCGCCAGCAGCCAAGGAATGGAGACTACCTACTACGAGCAGTACTTC. The encoded protein is CASSQGMETTYYEQYF.

This clonotype was picked up many times. The rearrangement joins TRBV12-3 or TRBV12-4 to TRBJ1-2, with D tentatively TRBD1 (6 bases). Trimming shortened V by 0 bases and J by 3 bases, and 17 bases separated the two germline ends. The CDR3 runs to 17 residues. Here the CDR3 DNA reads TGTGCCAGCAGTTTAGCCCCTACTTGGACAGCCGACTATGGCTACACCTTC. The encoded protein is CASSLAPTWTADYGYTF.

There are many counts of this clonotype. This chain links TRBV6-6 with TRBJ2-2; D ambiguous. Germline lookup yields CDR1 MNHNY and CDR2 SVGAGI (reference sequence). This CDR3 region has 13 residues. V was trimmed by 7 bases and J by 2 bases, leaving 8 bases between them. CDR3 DNA sequence: TGTGCCAGCACGGCGTACAACACCGGGGAGCTGTTTTTT. It encodes CASTAYNTGELFF.

This clonotype showed up many times. The chain couples TRBV7-9 to TRBJ2-5, with D possibly matching TRBD2 (6 bases). Trimming cost V 5 bases and J 1 base, with 14 bases left between them. This CDR3 is built from 15 residues. Germline lookup yields CDR1 SEHNR and CDR2 FQNEAQ (reference sequence). CDR3 DNA sequence: TGTGCCAGCAGCCTTAGCGGTACGCCCCAAGAGACCCAGTACTTC. Translation gives CASSLSGTPQETQYF.

There are a few counts of this clonotype. J is TRBJ1-2 and V is TRBV6-5; 9 bases align to TRBD1. Germline V gene lookup returns CDR1 MNHEY and CDR2 SVGAGI. The V segment lost 0 bases and the J segment 7 bases; nucleotides outside the gene matches: 3. This CDR3 is built from 14 residues. The CDR3 coding sequence is TGTGCCAGCAGTTACTCGACAGGGGGGTTTGGCTACACCTTC. It yields the protein CASSYSTGGFGYTF.

V is TRBV7-9 and J is TRBJ2-1; D is ambiguous. The CDR3 runs to 12 residues. Per the germline V gene, CDR1 is SEHNR and CDR2 is FQNEAQ (reference sequence). Trimming cost V 5 bases and J 7 bases, with 9 bases left between them. CDR3 nucleotides: TGTGCCAGCAGCAGCCTCAGGAATGAGCAGTTCTTC. As protein: CASSSLRNEQFF.

This clonotype was counted a few times. The chain couples TRBV11-2 to TRBJ2-4; 8 nucleotides align to TRBD2. The V gene's germline CDR1 is SGHAT and CDR2 FQNNGV. CDR3 length equals 20 residues. V shed 5 bases and J 0 bases; nucleotides not matched to a gene: 18. DNA of the CDR3: TGTGCCAGCAGCCCCGGGTTGGACGGGAGGGTAATACTAGCCAAAAACATTCAGTACTTC. It specifies CASSPGLDGRVILAKNIQYF.

This clonotype has just a few counts. The junction departs from the called germline gene at one end, perhaps through a read error. CDR3 coding DNA: TGTGCCTGGAGTGTTGGAGCAGTTCTCAATAAGCCCCAGCATTTT. This codes for CAWSVGAVLNKPQHF. The rearrangement uses TRBV30 and TRBJ1-5, with D hard to call. The CDR3 runs to 15 residues. Germline CDR1 GTSNPN, CDR2 SVGIG (reference sequence). Together with reference TRBV30 and TRBJ1-5, the CDR3 gives the full variable domain: SQTIHQWPATLVQPVGSPLSLECTVEGTSNPNLYWYRQAAGRGLQLLFYSVGIGQISSEVPQNLSASRPQDRQFILSSKKLLLSDSGFYLCAWSVGAVLNKPQHFGDGTRLSIL.

This clonotype has only one observation. The chain couples TRBV20-1 to TRBJ2-5, with D possibly being TRBD2 (5 bases). The CDR3 consists of 14 residues. Germline V gene sequence: CDR1 DFQATT, CDR2 SNEGSKA (reference sequence). V was cut by 5 bases and J by 4 bases, with 17 bases left in between. The CDR3 DNA reads as TGCAGTGCTTTTCTCCGAGGGAGAGGAGAGACCCAGTACTTC. As protein: CSAFLRGRGETQYF.

The rearrangement uses TRBV5-6 and TRBJ2-7, with D unclear. The CDR3 is 15 amino acids. Trimming removed 4 bases from V and 7 bases from J, with 21 bases in between. CDR1 is SGHDT and CDR2 is YYEEEE in the germline V gene. CDR3 loop: CASSPFGVESLEQYF. The CDR3, as DNA: TGTGCCAGCAGCCCCTTTGGGGTAGAGAGCCTTGAGCAGTACTTC.

This chain links TRBV7-6 with TRBJ2-7; no clear D. Germline V gene lookup returns CDR1 SGHVS and CDR2 FNYEAQ. Trimming took off 0 bases at V and 6 bases at J, with 9 bases between the two ends. The CDR3 totals 13 residues. CDR3 nucleotides: TGTGCCAGCAGCTTAGCGGGTTCTCTCGAGCAGTACTTC. This codes for CASSLAGSLEQYF.

This clonotype was seen at least ten times. This chain uses TRBV5-1 with TRBJ2-1, with 7 bases identical to TRBD1. The CDR3 runs to 15 residues. With 0 bases clipped from V and 4 bases from J, the junction kept 4 bases outside the gene matches. Germline CDR1 and CDR2: SGHRS and YFSETQ. The CDR3 bases are TGCGCCAGCAGCTTGGGGGGACAGACTTACAATGAGCAGTTCTTC. Its protein is CASSLGGQTYNEQFF.

This clonotype came up a few times. This sequence joins TRBV20-1 and TRBJ2-3; D possibly matches TRBD1 or TRBD2 (5 bases each). From germline, CDR1 is DFQATT and CDR2 SNEGSKA (reference sequence). CDR3 length: 12 residues. Between the trimmed V and J ends, which lost 3 bases and 5 bases, there was a span of 9 bases. The CDR3 loop reads CSARGPVDTQYF. CDR3 nucleotide sequence: TGCAGTGCTAGGGGACCGGTAGATACGCAGTATTTT.

This clonotype appeared a few times. V usage is TRBV10-3 and J usage is TRBJ2-7; D is undetermined. In germline, CDR1 is ENHRY, CDR2 SYGVKD. The CDR3 runs to 11 residues. V gave up 4 bases and J gave up 6 bases, with 7 bases separating them. The CDR3 is CAISGGVEQYF. As DNA, the CDR3 is TGTGCCATCAGTGGGGGTGTCGAGCAGTACTTC.

The chain has TRBV3-1 and TRBJ2-1, with 7 bases identical to TRBD2. Germline-derived CDR1 and CDR2 are LGHDT and YNNKEL (reference sequence). Losses at the gene ends were 0 bases for V and 2 bases for J; bases not matched to a gene: 4. The CDR3 consists of 16 residues. DNA of the CDR3: TGTGCCAGCAGCCAAGAAGCCCGGGGGGCCTACAATGAGCAGTTCTTC. This translates into CASSQEARGAYNEQFF.

This clonotype was found a few times. The chain carries TRBV4-1 and TRBJ2-4, with D possibly matching TRBD1 (6 bases). Germline V CDR1 and CDR2: MGHRA, YSYEKL. V lost 4 bases and J 2 bases, leaving 21 bases between the germline ends. CDR3 length: 18 residues. As DNA, the CDR3 is TGCGCCAGCAGCCCAACAGGGATCACGATCGGGTCCAAAAACATTCAGTACTTC. Residues: CASSPTGITIGSKNIQYF.

The rearrangement links TRBV6-5 to TRBJ1-5, with D perhaps TRBD1 (6 bases). The ends were cut back, 2 bases at V and 3 bases at J, with 14 bases in the middle. The CDR3 loop spans 16 amino acids. Germline V gene lookup returns CDR1 MNHEY and CDR2 SVGAGI. CDR3 DNA sequence: TGTGCCAGCAGTTACGGGGGGCTTGGTGACAATCAGCCCCAGCATTTT. It yields the protein CASSYGGLGDNQPQHF.

This clonotype has at least ten counts. V usage is TRBV4-2 and J usage is TRBJ2-3; unclear D gene. The CDR3 has 13 amino acids. V was shortened by 0 bases and J by 0 bases, with 1 base between the two germline ends. CDR1 and CDR2 from the germline V gene are LGHNA and YNFKEQ. For the CDR3, the DNA is TGTGCCAGCAGCCAAGAAAGCACAGATACGCAGTATTTT. It is translated as CASSQESTDTQYF.

This clonotype was seen a handful of times. The chain combines TRBV9 with TRBJ2-1; 7 bases match TRBD2. The CDR3 extends over 16 amino acids. J lost 4 bases, V lost 0 bases, and 7 bases had no gene match. CDR1 is SGDLS, CDR2 YYNGEE, per germline. The CDR3: CASSVAGTKAYNEQFF. In DNA, the CDR3 is TGTGCCAGCAGCGTAGCCGGGACTAAAGCTTACAATGAGCAGTTCTTC.

The chain carries TRBV19 and TRBJ2-7, with TRBD2 as a possible D gene (6 bases). Trimming stripped 2 bases from V and 4 bases from J, with 12 bases between. Germline CDR1 is LNHDA and CDR2 is SQIVND (reference sequence). The length of the CDR3 is 14 residues. The CDR3 DNA is TGTGCCAGTAGTATAATGGACGGGAGATACGAGCAGTACTTC. This codes for CASSIMDGRYEQYF.

This clonotype occurred a few times. J is TRBJ2-1 and V is TRBV9; TRBD2 matches 11 bases. Per the germline V gene, CDR1 is SGDLS and CDR2 is YYNGEE. Trimming cost V 3 bases and J 13 bases; bases outside gene matches: 6. This CDR3 is 13 amino acids long. Here the CDR3 DNA reads TGTGCCAGCAGCGAGACTAGCGGGGAGACCCAGTTCTTC. Translated: CASSETSGETQFF.

The chain carries TRBV29-1 and TRBJ2-7, with 7 bases matching TRBD1. With 6 bases clipped from V and 7 bases from J, the junction kept 15 bases outside the gene matches. Germline V gene lookup returns CDR1 SQVTM and CDR2 ANQGSEA. This CDR3 is built from 14 residues. In DNA, the CDR3 is TGCAGCGTACGCAACCGGACAGGCCTGTTTGAGCAGTACTTC. This encodes CSVRNRTGLFEQYF.

This clonotype was seen only a few times. The V gene is TRBV30, the J gene TRBJ2-3; 7 nucleotides match TRBD1. The CDR3 has 14 residues. Germline trimming cut 4 bases from V and 3 bases from J; bases unmatched to any gene: 7. CDR1 and CDR2 from the germline V gene are GTSNPN and SVGIG (reference sequence). The CDR3 nucleotides read TGTGCCTGGACAGGGGGAATAACAACAGATACGCAGTATTTT. Translated, it gives CAWTGGITTDTQYF. Full variable domain (remainder filled in from reference TRBV30 and TRBJ2-3): SQTIHQWPATLVQPVGSPLSLECTVEGTSNPNLYWYRQAAGRGLQLLFYSVGIGQISSEVPQNLSASRPQDRQFILSSKKLLLSDSGFYLCAWTGGITTDTQYFGPGTRLTVL.